This T cell receptor (beta chain) is from a study of beta chain features in type 1 diabetes. Isolated RNA was reverse transcribed in full, so expressed TCRB transcripts were sequenced. Generated by immunoSEQ multiplex PCR, the TCRdb table keeps only in-frame clones and is missing some. This table has about 180,000 clones, 10% to 15% appearing once. V shed 4 bases and J shed 0 bases, with 14 bases lying between them. The CDR3 runs to 16 residues. Per the germline V gene, CDR1 is SGHAT and CDR2 is FQNNGV. This TCR was recovered from a young woman in good health. Sequencing was performed on central memory CD4+ T cells from blood. This rearrangement joins TRBV11-2 to TRBJ2-3; tentatively, D is TRBD2 (6 bases). The CDR3 reads CASSSPSGRSTDTQYF. The CDR3 DNA follows: TGTGCCAGCAGCTCCCCAAGCGGGCGAAGCACAGATACGCAGTATTTT.